The 32 T cell receptor beta chains given below trace back to one sample, sequenced in a study of T cell repertoires in cytomegalovirus infection. A single record per CDR3 protein comes from TCRdb applying MiXCR to the reads. The sample contains approximately 400,000 distinct CDR3 sequences, around 32% of which appear only once. What was sequenced was PBMCs. These receptors came from a human donor in good health (CMV status not recorded). Some clones in this sample may be carry-over from other donors' samples.

This chain uses TRBV10-3 with TRBJ2-3; TRBD2 matches at 9 bases. The germline V gene encodes CDR1 ENHRY and CDR2 SYGVKD. The CDR3 is 13 residues long. V lost 8 bases and J lost 4; bases outside the gene matches: 4. Written as DNA, the CDR3 is TGTGCCATCGGCGGGGGGGCCGCAGATACGCAGTATTTT. Protein product: CAIGGGAADTQYF.

Worth noting for this clonotype: One end of the junction varies from germline; a read error may be responsible. This chain links TRBV4-1 with TRBJ2-1; 7 bases are a match to TRBD1. The germline V gene encodes CDR1 MGHRA and CDR2 YSYEKL. This CDR3 region has 16 residues. The CDR3 spells CASSQEYQGDYNEQFF. The DNA for the CDR3 is TGTGCCAGCAGCCAAGAATACCAGGGGGATTACAATGAGCAGTTCTTC.

This chain uses TRBV11-3 with TRBJ2-2; perhaps TRBD2 as D (5 bases). The V end lost 5 bases, the J end lost 0 bases, and 10 bases lay between the germline ends. Germline V gene lookup returns CDR1 SGHNT and CDR2 YENEEA. This CDR3 spans 15 amino acids. Here the CDR3 DNA reads TGTGCCAGCAGCCCCAGCGGAACGAACACCGGGGAGCTGTTTTTT. Translation: CASSPSGTNTGELFF.

The rearrangement links TRBV4-1 to TRBJ2-3, with TRBD2 as a possible D gene (5 bases). CDR1 is MGHRA, CDR2 YSYEKL, per germline. Trimming removed 1 base from V and 0 bases from J, with 14 bases in between. This CDR3 has 17 amino acids. The CDR3 is CASSQVGALPSTDTQYF. The CDR3 nucleotides are TGCGCCAGCAGCCAAGTGGGAGCGCTTCCTAGCACAGATACGCAGTATTTT.

The J gene is TRBJ2-7, the V gene TRBV15, with D tentatively TRBD1 (6 bases). Trimming left V 3 bases short and J 0 bases short, with 15 bases between. Per germline, CDR1 LNHNV and CDR2 YYDKDF (reference sequence). The CDR3 is 16 amino acids. This CDR3 reads CATSSPGHQPSYEQYF. The DNA of the CDR3 is TGTGCCACCAGCAGCCCGGGACACCAGCCCTCCTACGAGCAGTACTTC.

Note on this clonotype: One end of the junction does not line up with germline, which may come from a read error. The chain combines TRBV20-1 with TRBJ2-2; TRBD1 agrees at 11 bases. The CDR3 is 14 amino acids. The germline CDR1 and CDR2 sequences are DFQATT and SNEGSKA (reference sequence). Here the CDR3 reads CSAWTGGATGALFF. The CDR3 DNA reads TGCAGTGCTTGGACAGGGGGCGCGACCGGGGCGCTGTTTTTT.

The chain carries TRBV7-8 and TRBJ2-1, with 8 bases fitting TRBD1. The germline CDR1 and CDR2 sequences are SGHVS and FQNEAQ. The V segment lost 4 bases and the J segment 2 bases; nucleotides outside the gene matches: 4. The CDR3 spans 15 residues. CDR3 sequence: CASSSSTGAYNEQFF. The CDR3 coding sequence is TGTGCCAGCAGCTCATCGACAGGGGCCTACAATGAGCAGTTCTTC.

This rearrangement joins TRBV19 to TRBJ2-1; 8 bases are shared with TRBD1. Germline V gene sequence: CDR1 LNHDA, CDR2 SQIVND (reference sequence). Trimming removed 5 bases from V and 5 bases from J; junction bases left unmatched: 5. This CDR3 region has 14 residues. CDR3 loop: CASSDGTGNNEQFF. The CDR3 nucleotides are TGTGCCAGTAGTGACGGGACAGGAAACAATGAGCAGTTCTTC.

This clonotype has more than one count but fewer than ten. Mismatch with germline at one junction end may stem from a read error. The chain combines TRBV7-6 with TRBJ2-1; 7 bases align to TRBD2. The CDR3 contains 14 residues. Per the germline V gene, CDR1 is SGHVS and CDR2 is FNYEAQ. The DNA for the CDR3 is TGTGCCAGCAGCTTAGGGGGAGGGTACAGTGAGCAGTTCTTC. Protein: CASSLGGGYSEQFF.

This clonotype came up many times. This chain joins TRBV7-3 and TRBJ2-1; TRBD2 matches 13 bases. J was trimmed by 3 bases and V by 5 bases; bases with no gene match: 4. The CDR3 is made up of 16 amino acids. Germline V gene data show CDR1 as SGHTA and CDR2 as FQGTGA. CDR3 sequence: CASSPRTSGGYNEQFF. The CDR3 DNA sequence: TGTGCCAGCAGCCCGCGGACTAGCGGGGGCTACAATGAGCAGTTCTTC.

This clonotype has a handful of counts. This chain joins TRBV6-1 and TRBJ2-1; 7 bases match TRBD1. The trim removed 7 bases at V and 5 bases at J, leaving 11 bases unmatched. CDR3 length: 15 amino acids. Germline lookup yields CDR1 MNHNS and CDR2 SASEGT. As DNA, the CDR3 is TGTGCCAGCACCCCTGAGGGGGCCCTCCACAATGAGCAGTTCTTC. Translated: CASTPEGALHNEQFF.

This clonotype has ten or more counts. The genes are TRBV7-2 and TRBJ2-5; D remains unclear. V shed 1 base and J shed 3 bases, with 12 bases lying between them. The CDR3 sequence is 15 residues long. The germline gives CDR1 SGHTA, CDR2 FQGNSA. CDR3 DNA sequence: TGTGCCAGCAGCTTAGAAATGGGCCCCAAAGAGACCCAGTACTTC. Protein product: CASSLEMGPKETQYF. The entire variable domain, with the rest obtained from reference TRBV7-2 and TRBJ2-5, is as follows: GAGVSQSPSNKVTEKGKDVELRCDPISGHTALYWYRQSLGQGLEFLIYFQGNSAPDKSGLPSDRFSAERTGGSVSTLTIQRTQQEDSAVYLCASSLEMGPKETQYFGPGTRLLVL.

As for this clonotype: This may arise from a read error, as a much more abundant clone is one base away. This rearrangement joins TRBV5-4 to TRBJ2-7; no clear D gene. Between the trimmed V and J ends, which lost 2 bases and 1 base, there was a span of 4 bases. The CDR3 sequence is 12 residues long. Germline loops: CDR1 SGHNT, CDR2 YYREEE (reference sequence). Here the CDR3 reads CASSFESYEQYF. The CDR3 DNA is TGTGCCAGCAGCTTTGAGTCCTACGAGCAGTACTTC.

The CDR3 region has the DNA TGTGCCAGCAGTGAAGCGCTTAGGGAACGCAATCAGCCCCAGCATTTT. Amino acids: CASSEALRERNQPQHF. The chain has TRBV6-1 and TRBJ1-5; D call uncertain. The CDR3 covers 16 residues. V lost 0 bases and J lost 2, with 11 bases in between. Germline CDR1 MNHNS, CDR2 SASEGT.

In its sample, this clonotype was seen many times. This rearrangement joins TRBV6-2 or TRBV6-3 to TRBJ2-1; D is uncertain. Trimming shortened V by 2 bases and J by 4 bases, and 12 bases separated the two germline ends. Germline loops: CDR1 MNHEY, CDR2 SVGEGT. This CDR3 spans 15 amino acids. The CDR3 nucleotides are TGTGCCAGCAGTTACCGAACAGTTGCATACAATGAGCAGTTCTTC. This gives the protein CASSYRTVAYNEQFF.

At least ten counts were recorded for this clonotype. The chain recombines TRBV7-2 with TRBJ2-7, with D possibly TRBD1 on 5 matching bases. With 3 bases removed from V and 4 bases from J, the gap between germline ends came to 16 bases. From germline, CDR1 is SGHTA and CDR2 FQGNSA. CDR3 length equals 15 residues. The CDR3 coding sequence is TGTGCCAGCAGCTTGAGCCAGGGCGTCCGGTACGAGCAGTACTTC. This sequence encodes CASSLSQGVRYEQYF.

This clonotype has just a few counts. The genes are TRBV15 and TRBJ2-7, with D possibly being TRBD2 (6 bases). Per the germline V gene, CDR1 is LNHNV and CDR2 is YYDKDF (reference sequence). V was pared by 5 bases and J by 2 bases, with 19 bases between. The CDR3 sequence is 16 residues long. Here the CDR3 reads CATSAAGQGGPYEQYF. DNA for the CDR3: TGTGCCACCAGCGCGGCAGGGCAGGGAGGTCCCTACGAGCAGTACTTC.

This clonotype was seen ten or more times. The chain employs TRBV5-4 and TRBJ1-1, with D unclear. Trimming removed 0 bases from V and 0 bases from J, with 9 bases in between. The CDR3 loop spans 15 amino acids. Germline V gene sequence: CDR1 SGHNT, CDR2 YYREEE (reference sequence). The DNA of the CDR3 is TGTGCCAGCAGCTTGGGCAGGATTATGAACACTGAAGCTTTCTTT. It translates to CASSLGRIMNTEAFF. The complete variable domain, with remaining parts taken from reference TRBV5-4 and TRBJ1-1, reads ETGVTQSPTHLIKTRGQQVTLRCSSQSGHNTVSWYQQALGQGPQFIFQYYREEENGRGNFPPRFSGLQFPNYSSELNVNALELDDSALYLCASSLGRIMNTEAFFGQGTRLTVV.

On this clonotype: A much larger clone sits a single nucleotide away, making a read error possible. The gene calls are TRBV15 and TRBJ1-2; 7 bases map to TRBD1. Germline-derived CDR1 and CDR2 are LNHNV and YYDKDF (reference sequence). The CDR3 extends over 16 amino acids. The CDR3 reads CSTSSTGALSNYGYTF. The CDR3 DNA reads TGTTCCACCAGCAGTACAGGGGCGCTCTCTAACTATGGCTACACCTTC.

The V gene is TRBV5-4, the J gene TRBJ2-1; the D is unclear. V lost 6 bases and J lost 0, with 10 bases in between. The CDR3 runs to 14 residues. Germline CDR1 reads SGHNT; CDR2 reads YYREEE (reference sequence). The CDR3 sequence is CASTPYPSYNEQFF. CDR3 in DNA: TGTGCCAGCACCCCATACCCCTCCTACAATGAGCAGTTCTTC.

A few counts support this clonotype. The chain is built from TRBV28 and TRBJ2-7, with D perhaps TRBD1 or TRBD2 (5 bases each). V gave up 2 bases and J gave up 3 bases, with 8 bases separating them. This CDR3 spans 13 amino acids. Germline lookup yields CDR1 MDHEN and CDR2 SYDVKM. The CDR3 reads CASSLRGRYEQYF. The CDR3 region has the DNA TGTGCCAGCAGTTTACGGGGCCGCTACGAGCAGTACTTC.

The chain is built from TRBV6-1 and TRBJ1-2; the D is unclear. V was pared by 7 bases and J by 9 bases, with 15 bases between. The CDR3 is made up of 12 amino acids. In germline, CDR1 is MNHNS, CDR2 SASEGT. The CDR3 DNA follows: TGTGCCAGCATTGATCCGAAGCGAAGCTACACCTTC. Encoded protein: CASIDPKRSYTF.

This clonotype was recorded a few times. The chain couples TRBV20-1 to TRBJ2-3, with D tentatively TRBD2 (5 bases). Germline V gene sequence: CDR1 DFQATT, CDR2 SNEGSKA (reference sequence). V was shortened by 6 bases and J by 1 base, with 11 bases between the two germline ends. The CDR3 loop spans 13 amino acids. DNA for the CDR3: TGCAGTGCCCTCCGAGCGGGCACAGATACGCAGTATTTT. Residues: CSALRAGTDTQYF.

Only a few counts were recorded for this clonotype. V usage is TRBV12-3 or TRBV12-4 and J usage is TRBJ1-2, with TRBD1 matching 11 bases. The CDR3 is 15 residues long. V gave up 4 bases and J gave up 3 bases; unmatched junction bases: 4. CDR3: CASSSWTGGYYGYTF. The DNA of the CDR3 is TGTGCCAGCAGTTCCTGGACAGGGGGCTACTATGGCTACACCTTC.

The rearrangement uses TRBV29-1 and TRBJ2-1; D perhaps matches TRBD1 (5 bases). Germline V lookup: CDR1 SQVTM, CDR2 ANQGSEA. V lost 5 bases to trimming and J lost 0 bases, with 23 bases between them. The CDR3 runs to 18 residues. CDR3 in amino acids: CSVLPPPDSFPSYNEQFF. The CDR3 bases are TGCAGCGTTCTCCCCCCCCCCGACAGTTTCCCCTCCTACAATGAGCAGTTCTTC.

This clonotype was counted a few times. The rearrangement links TRBV6-1 to TRBJ1-5, with TRBD1 as a possible D gene (5 bases). V was clipped by 4 bases and J by 10 bases, with 17 bases between them. Germline CDR1 reads MNHNS; CDR2 reads SASEGT. CDR3 length: 14 residues. The CDR3 sequence is CASSAGTVLGPQHF. In nucleotides, the CDR3 is TGTGCCAGCAGTGCCGGGACGGTCCTGGGCCCCCAGCATTTT.

This chain joins TRBV6-1 and TRBJ1-1; no clear D gene. The CDR3 is made up of 11 amino acids. Trimming stripped 10 bases from V and 2 bases from J, with 8 bases between. Germline assignment: CDR1 MNHNS and CDR2 SASEGT. CDR3 bases: TGTGCCACCTCAAAAAACACTGAAGCTTTCTTT. Translated: CATSKNTEAFF.

Regarding this clonotype: Possible read error: a much larger clone is one base away. This sequence joins TRBV7-6 and TRBJ1-6, with a tentative D call TRBD1 (6 bases). This CDR3 spans 14 amino acids. Germline V gives CDR1 SGHVS, CDR2 FNYEAQ. The CDR3 coding sequence is TGTGCCAGCAGCCAAACAGGGAATAATTCACCCCTCCCCTTT. It translates to CASSQTGNNSPLPF.

This chain's CDR3 is CASSLGTAHAEAFF. As DNA, the CDR3 is TGTGCCAGCAGTTTAGGGACAGCGCACGCTGAAGCTTTCTTT. V gene TRBV12-3 or TRBV12-4 combines with J gene TRBJ1-1; D perhaps matches TRBD1 (6 bases). CDR3 length equals 14 residues. V dropped 1 base and J dropped 6 bases, with 12 bases sitting between them.

This clonotype was observed a few times. This rearrangement joins TRBV20-1 to TRBJ2-1; 10 bases are shared with TRBD2. J gave up 7 bases and V 4 bases, and 10 bases lay outside the gene matches. In germline, CDR1 is DFQATT, CDR2 SNEGSKA (reference sequence). The CDR3 length is 15 residues. CDR3 nucleotide sequence: TGCAGTGCTATCCCCAGCGGGGGGGCACGGAATGAGCAGTTCTTC. Translation gives CSAIPSGGARNEQFF.

The chain carries TRBV2 and TRBJ2-3; D possibly corresponds to TRBD1 (5 bases). The CDR3 runs to 13 residues. Germline V gene data show CDR1 as SNHLY and CDR2 as FYNNEI. V lost 7 bases, J lost 4 bases, and 12 bases lay in between. DNA of the CDR3: TGTGCCAGCACGAGCAGGGCGGCAGATACGCAGTATTTT. It translates to CASTSRAADTQYF.

This rearrangement joins TRBV29-1 to TRBJ2-5, with D perhaps assigned TRBD1 or TRBD2 (5 bases each). The CDR3 consists of 14 residues. V was pared by 5 bases and J by 4 bases, with 17 bases between. CDR1 is SQVTM, CDR2 ANQGSEA, per germline. The CDR3 DNA reads TGCAGCGTTTATCCGGGACCTAAGGGAGAGACCCAGTACTTC. Translation: CSVYPGPKGETQYF.